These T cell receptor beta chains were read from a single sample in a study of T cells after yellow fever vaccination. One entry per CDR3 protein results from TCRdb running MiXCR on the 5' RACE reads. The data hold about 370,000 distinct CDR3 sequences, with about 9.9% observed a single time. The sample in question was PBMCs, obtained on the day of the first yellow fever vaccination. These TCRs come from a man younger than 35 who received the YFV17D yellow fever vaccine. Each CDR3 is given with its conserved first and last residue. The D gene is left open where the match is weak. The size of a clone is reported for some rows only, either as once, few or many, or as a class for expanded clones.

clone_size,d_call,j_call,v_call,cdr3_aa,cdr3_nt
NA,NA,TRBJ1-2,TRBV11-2,CASSIPGSFLGHGYTF,TGTGCCAGCAGTATACCCGGGTCGTTTCTTGGCCATGGCTACACCTTC
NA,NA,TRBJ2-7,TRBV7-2,CASSFYHRYEQYF,TGTGCCAGCAGCTTTTACCATCGCTACGAGCAGTACTTC
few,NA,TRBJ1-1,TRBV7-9,CASRPPGRLNTEAFF,TGTGCCAGCAGGCCGCCGGGACGCCTGAACACTGAAGCTTTCTTT
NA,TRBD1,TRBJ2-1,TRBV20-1,CSAARTGGNEQFF,TGCAGTGCTGCGCGGACAGGGGGTAATGAGCAGTTCTTC
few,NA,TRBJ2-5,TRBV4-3,CASSQDSSETQYF,TGCGCCAGCAGCCAAGATAGTTCGGAGACCCAGTACTTC
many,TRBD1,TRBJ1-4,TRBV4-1,CASSQGATGLNEKLFF,TGCGCCAGCAGCCAAGGCGCGACAGGGTTGAATGAAAAACTGTTTTTT
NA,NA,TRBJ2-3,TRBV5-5,CASSQRAQGTDTQYF,TGTGCCAGCAGCCAGAGGGCTCAAGGAACAGATACGCAGTATTTT
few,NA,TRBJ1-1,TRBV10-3,CAISPSRRGILVNTEAFF,TGTGCCATCAGTCCATCCCGTCGGGGGATTTTAGTGAACACTGAAGCTTTCTTT
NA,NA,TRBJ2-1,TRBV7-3,CASSLTAGKQFF,TGTGCCAGCAGCTTAACTGCCGGAAAGCAGTTCTTC
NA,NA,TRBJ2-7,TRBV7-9,CASSPHPSVPYEQYF,TGTGCCAGCAGCCCCCACCCCTCCGTCCCCTACGAGCAGTACTTC
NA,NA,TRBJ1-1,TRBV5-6,CASSLAGSSPRAFF,TGTGCCAGCAGCTTGGCGGGCAGCTCGCCCCGGGCTTTCTTT
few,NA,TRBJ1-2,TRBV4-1,CASSQGRHRANYGYTF,TGCGCCAGCAGCCAAGGACGACACAGAGCTAACTATGGCTACACCTTC
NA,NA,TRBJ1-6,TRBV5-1,CASSFRLDNSPLHF,TGCGCCAGCAGCTTTCGACTTGATAATTCACCCCTCCACTTT